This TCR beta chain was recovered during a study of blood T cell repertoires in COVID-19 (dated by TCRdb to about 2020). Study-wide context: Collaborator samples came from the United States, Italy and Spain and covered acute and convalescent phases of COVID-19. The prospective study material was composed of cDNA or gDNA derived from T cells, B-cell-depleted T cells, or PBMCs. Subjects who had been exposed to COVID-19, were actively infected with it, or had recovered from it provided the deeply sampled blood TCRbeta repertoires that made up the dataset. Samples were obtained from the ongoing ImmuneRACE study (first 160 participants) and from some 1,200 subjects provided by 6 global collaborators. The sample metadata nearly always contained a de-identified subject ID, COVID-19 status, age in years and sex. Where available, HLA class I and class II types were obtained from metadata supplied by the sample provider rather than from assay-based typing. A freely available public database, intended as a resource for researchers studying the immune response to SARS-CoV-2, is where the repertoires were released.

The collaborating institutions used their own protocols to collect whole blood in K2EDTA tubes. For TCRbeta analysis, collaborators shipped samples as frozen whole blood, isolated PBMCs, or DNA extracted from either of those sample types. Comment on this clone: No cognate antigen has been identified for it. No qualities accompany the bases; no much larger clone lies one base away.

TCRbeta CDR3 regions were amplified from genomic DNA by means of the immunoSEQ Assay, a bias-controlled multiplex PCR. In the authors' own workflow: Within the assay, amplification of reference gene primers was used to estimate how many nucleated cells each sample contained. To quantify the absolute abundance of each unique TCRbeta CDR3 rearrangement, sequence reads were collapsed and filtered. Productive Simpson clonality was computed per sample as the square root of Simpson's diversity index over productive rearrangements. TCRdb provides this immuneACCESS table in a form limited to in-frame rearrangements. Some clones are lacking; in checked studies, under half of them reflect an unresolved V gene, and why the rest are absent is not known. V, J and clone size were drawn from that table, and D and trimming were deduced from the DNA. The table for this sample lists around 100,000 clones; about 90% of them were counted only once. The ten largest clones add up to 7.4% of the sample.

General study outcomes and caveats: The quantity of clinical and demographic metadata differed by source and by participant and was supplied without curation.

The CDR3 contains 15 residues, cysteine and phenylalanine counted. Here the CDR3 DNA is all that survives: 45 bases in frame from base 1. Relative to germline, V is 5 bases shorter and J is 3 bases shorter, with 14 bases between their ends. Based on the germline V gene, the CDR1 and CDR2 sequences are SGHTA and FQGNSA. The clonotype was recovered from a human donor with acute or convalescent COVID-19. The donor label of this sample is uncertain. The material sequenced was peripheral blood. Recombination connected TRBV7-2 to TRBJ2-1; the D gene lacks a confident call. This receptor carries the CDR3 CASSPTHLHYNEQFF. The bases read TGTGCCAGCAGCCCTACTCACCTGCACTACAATGAGCAGTTCTTC.